This passage covers 18 T cell receptor beta chains from one sample sequenced in a study of a mutant IDH1 vaccine in newly diagnosed glioma. Time point defined: week 47, end of study. Vaccination comprised doses that each held 300 ug of mutant IDH1 20-mer peptide, plus topical imiquimod. These receptors have no identified antigens. Clones were sequenced by immunoSEQ multiplex PCR, and TCRdb holds only the in-frame ones, with some missing. This table has approximately 25,000 clones, about four fifths appearing once. The sequencing used PBMCs, collected from a glioma patient whose treatment included an IDH1 peptide vaccine. The receptors were sampled from a man between 35 and 55 years old with glioma.

This sequence joins TRBV14 and TRBJ2-1; D may be TRBD2 (5 bases). The germline V gene encodes CDR1 SGHDN and CDR2 FVKESK. The CDR3 sequence is 17 residues long. V gave up 3 bases and J gave up 0 bases, with 15 bases separating them. The CDR3 region has the DNA TGTGCCAGCAGCCAGGGCGTCTACGGGGTCTCCTACAATGAGCAGTTCTTC. This sequence encodes CASSQGVYGVSYNEQFF.

The chain employs TRBV7-2 and TRBJ2-3; no reliable D call. The CDR3 is made up of 13 amino acids. CDR1 and CDR2 (germline): SGHTA, FQGNSA. V lost 0 bases, J lost 5 bases, and 6 bases lay in between. CDR3 amino acids: CASSLAAQDTQYF. The CDR3 region has the DNA TGTGCCAGCAGCTTAGCGGCTCAAGATACGCAGTATTTT.

The chain couples TRBV19 to TRBJ2-4; D might be TRBD1 or TRBD2, each matching 5 bases. Germline-derived CDR1 and CDR2 are LNHDA and SQIVND (reference sequence). The CDR3 is 16 residues long. The V end lost 7 bases, the J end lost 1 base, and 17 bases lay between the germline ends. The CDR3 DNA reads TGTGCCAGTACCCCTGGGACCGCGGTGGCCAAAAACATTCAGTACTTC. Amino acid sequence: CASTPGTAVAKNIQYF. Together with reference TRBV19 and TRBJ2-4, the CDR3 gives the full variable domain: DGGITQSPKYLFRKEGQNVTLSCEQNLNHDAMYWYRQDPGQGLRLIYYSQIVNDFQKGDIAEGYSVSREKKESFPLTVTSAQKNPTAFYLCASTPGTAVAKNIQYFGAGTRLSVL.

This rearrangement joins TRBV4-1 to TRBJ2-2; D is undetermined. The CDR3 consists of 15 residues. V gave up 0 bases and J gave up 1 base, with 6 bases separating them. The germline gives CDR1 MGHRA, CDR2 YSYEKL. The CDR3, as DNA: TGCGCCAGCAGCCAAGAGTGGCGGAACACCGGGGAGCTGTTTTTT. Residues: CASSQEWRNTGELFF.

In DNA, the CDR3 is TGTGCCAGCAGTCCGGACAGGGCTGGCGGCTACACCTTC. Protein sequence: CASSPDRAGGYTF. The rearrangement uses TRBV28 and TRBJ1-2; 8 bases fit TRBD1. This CDR3 contains 13 residues. J gave up 8 bases and V 5 bases, and 7 bases lay outside the gene matches. From germline, CDR1 is MDHEN and CDR2 SYDVKM.

The chain has TRBV25-1 and TRBJ2-4; D perhaps matches TRBD2 (6 bases). The V gene's germline CDR1 is MGHDK and CDR2 SYGVNS. V was clipped by 6 bases and J by 0 bases, with 9 bases between them. This CDR3 spans 14 amino acids. CDR3 coding DNA: TGTGCCAGCAGCCGTAGCGGAGCCAAAAACATTCAGTACTTC. Translating it yields CASSRSGAKNIQYF.

The CDR3 reads CASSQALPGQGTEQYF. CDR3 sequence (DNA): TGTGCCAGCAGCCAGGCCTTACCGGGACAGGGGACCGAGCAGTACTTC. This chain joins TRBV14 and TRBJ2-7, with TRBD1 matching 10 bases. V lost 3 bases to trimming and J lost 6 bases; unmatched junction nucleotides: 11. CDR3 length: 16 amino acids. Germline V gives CDR1 SGHDN, CDR2 FVKESK.

The V and J genes are TRBV18 and TRBJ2-7, with a weak D call TRBD2 (6 bases). Germline V gene lookup returns CDR1 KGHSH and CDR2 LQKENI. The CDR3 is 15 residues long. V shed 3 bases and J shed 6 bases, with 18 bases lying between them. This CDR3 reads CASSPSAGREGEQYF. Here the CDR3 DNA reads TGTGCCAGCTCACCCTCTGCGGGACGCGAGGGCGAGCAGTACTTC.

The chain carries TRBV5-1 and TRBJ2-3; 7 nucleotides align to TRBD2. Germline values: CDR1 SGHRS, CDR2 YFSETQ. The CDR3 runs to 16 residues. Germline trimming cut 1 base from V and 2 bases from J; bases unmatched to any gene: 7. The CDR3 is CASSLLASGTTDTQYF. CDR3 DNA sequence: TGCGCCAGCAGCTTGTTGGCTAGCGGAACCACAGATACGCAGTATTTT.

The chain combines TRBV5-6 with TRBJ2-1, with TRBD1 matching over 12 bases. The CDR3 is made up of 15 amino acids. V lost 2 bases and J lost 8; bases outside the gene matches: 5. Germline assignment: CDR1 SGHDT and CDR2 YYEEEE. CDR3 nucleotides: TGTGCCAGCAGCTTACCGGGACAGGGGGCCTATGAGCAGTTCTTC. Amino acid sequence: CASSLPGQGAYEQFF.

This rearrangement joins TRBV7-9 to TRBJ2-4; the D call may be TRBD1 or TRBD2 (5 bases each). Germline-derived CDR1 and CDR2 are SEHNR and FQNEAQ (reference sequence). Trimming pared 2 bases from V and 2 bases from J, leaving 13 bases between. The CDR3 length is 16 residues. In DNA, the CDR3 is TGTGCCAGCAGCTTATCCCTCGAGGGACCCAAAAACATTCAGTACTTC. Its protein is CASSLSLEGPKNIQYF.

The chain couples TRBV18 to TRBJ2-2; 7 bases are a match to TRBD1. Germline trimming cut 6 bases from V and 5 bases from J; bases unmatched to any gene: 9. Germline lookup yields CDR1 KGHSH and CDR2 LQKENI. The CDR3 contains 15 residues. Written as DNA, the CDR3 is TGTGCCAGCTCGCCCCGGGACAGTCTGACCGGGGAGCTGTTTTTT. This sequence encodes CASSPRDSLTGELFF. The full variable domain, in which reference TRBV18 and TRBJ2-2 provide the parts outside the CDR3, is NAGVMQNPRHLVRRRGQEARLRCSPMKGHSHVYWYRQLPEEGLKFMVYLQKENIIDESGMPKERFSAEFPKEGPSILRIQQVVRGDSAAYFCASSPRDSLTGELFFGEGSRLTVL.

The count of this clone is one. The chain joins TRBV6-5 to TRBJ1-4; D remains unclear. The CDR3 runs to 16 residues. Per the germline V gene, CDR1 is MNHEY and CDR2 is SVGAGI. V was shortened by 0 bases and J by 5 bases, with 13 bases between the two germline ends. CDR3 region: CASSYSDGRRNEKLFF. The DNA for the CDR3 is TGTGCCAGCAGTTACTCTGACGGACGGCGAAATGAAAAACTGTTTTTT.

This chain connects TRBV9 to TRBJ2-7; D is possibly TRBD2 (7 bases). CDR1 SGDLS and CDR2 YYNGEE come from the germline V gene. The CDR3 has 16 amino acids. V lost 0 bases to trimming and J lost 6 bases, with 19 bases between them. The CDR3 coding sequence is TGTGCCAGCAGCGTAGAGGGGGGGGCGAAGAGCTCCGAGCAGTACTTC. This translates into CASSVEGGAKSSEQYF.

This chain links TRBV7-2 with TRBJ1-1; 10 positions match TRBD1. The CDR3 length is 15 residues. The J segment lost 2 bases and the V segment lost 7 bases, leaving 7 bases of the junction unmatched. Germline V gene sequence: CDR1 SGHTA, CDR2 FQGNSA. CDR3 residues: CASTFDRGLNTEAFF. CDR3 bases: TGTGCCAGCACCTTCGACAGGGGGCTTAACACTGAAGCTTTCTTT.

CDR3 DNA sequence: TGTGCCAGCAGCCTCGCAACCGGGGAGCTGTTTTTT. Translating it yields CASSLATGELFF. This chain connects TRBV7-2 to TRBJ2-2; D is uncertain. Between the trimmed V and J ends, which lost 5 bases and 5 bases, there was a span of 6 bases. Germline lookup yields CDR1 SGHTA and CDR2 FQGNSA. The CDR3 is made up of 12 amino acids.

This clone showed up just a few times. V and J are TRBV10-3 and TRBJ1-5; weak D call: TRBD1 (5 bases). V shed 0 bases and J shed 6 bases, with 12 bases lying between them. Germline values: CDR1 ENHRY, CDR2 SYGVKD. The CDR3 spans 15 residues. The CDR3 DNA is TGTGCCATCAGTGAGTCGGGGGTGGCGGGTCAGCCCCAGCATTTT. It specifies CAISESGVAGQPQHF.

The chain links TRBV4-2 to TRBJ2-3; 8 bases are shared with TRBD2. Per germline, CDR1 LGHNA and CDR2 YNFKEQ. V lost 4 bases and J lost 1; bases outside the gene matches: 4. The CDR3 contains 15 residues. This chain's CDR3 is CASSRSAGGTDTQYF. In nucleotides, the CDR3 is TGTGCCAGCAGCCGGTCAGCGGGGGGCACAGATACGCAGTATTTT.